This T cell receptor beta chain originates from a study of blood T cell repertoires in COVID-19. About the study: Researchers got acute and convalescent COVID-19 samples from the United States, Italy and Spain.

TCRdb keeps only in-frame clones here, not all; method: immunoSEQ multiplex PCR. The sample comprises approximately 170,000 clones, around two thirds of which are singletons, and about 3% rests with the top ten. Trimming took off 0 bases at V and 5 bases at J, with 4 bases between the two ends. From germline, CDR1 is DFQATT and CDR2 SNEGSKA (reference sequence). This CDR3 comprises 11 residues. This chain links TRBV20-1 with TRBJ1-2; D gene ambiguous. The material sequenced was peripheral blood. The receptor comes from a woman older than 75 with acute or convalescent COVID-19. The DNA for the CDR3 is TGCAGTGCTAGAGACGGGTATGGCTACACCTTC. This encodes CSARDGYGYTF.